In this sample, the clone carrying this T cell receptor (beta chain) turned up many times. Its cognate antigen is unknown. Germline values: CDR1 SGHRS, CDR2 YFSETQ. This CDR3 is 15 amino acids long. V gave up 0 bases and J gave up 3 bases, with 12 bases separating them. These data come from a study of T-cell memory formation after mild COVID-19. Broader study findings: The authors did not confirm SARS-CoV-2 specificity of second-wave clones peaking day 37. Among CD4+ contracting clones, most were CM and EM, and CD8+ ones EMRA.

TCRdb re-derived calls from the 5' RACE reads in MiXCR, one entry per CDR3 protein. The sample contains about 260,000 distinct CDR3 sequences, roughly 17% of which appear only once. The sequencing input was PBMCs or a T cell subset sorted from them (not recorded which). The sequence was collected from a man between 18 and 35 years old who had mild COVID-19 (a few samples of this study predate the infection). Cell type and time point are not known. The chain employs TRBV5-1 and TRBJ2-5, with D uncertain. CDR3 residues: CASSLAVLTEETQYF. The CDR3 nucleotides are TGCGCCAGCAGCTTGGCCGTATTAACGGAAGAGACCCAGTACTTC.